The 7 T cell receptor beta chains given below trace back to one sample, sequenced in a study of blood T cell repertoires in COVID-19. Using immunoSEQ multiplex PCR, the repertoire was profiled, and TCRdb retains in-frame clones only, with some absent. The sample carries approximately 290,000 clones, about nine tenths recorded once. Source material: peripheral blood. The receptors were gathered from a woman in her sixties with acute or convalescent COVID-19.

V is TRBV5-1 and J is TRBJ2-2, with D tentatively TRBD2 (5 bases). The V end was cut by 0 bases, the J end by 2 bases, with 17 bases between. This CDR3 is 18 amino acids long. Germline V lookup: CDR1 SGHRS, CDR2 YFSETQ. The CDR3 sequence is CASSLVASTTINTGELFF. Here the CDR3 DNA reads TGCGCCAGCAGCTTGGTGGCCTCGACTACCATCAACACCGGGGAGCTGTTTTTT.

The chain employs TRBV4-3 and TRBJ2-1; possibly TRBD1 for D (7 bases). The CDR3 length is 14 residues. Trimming took 4 bases from V and 7 from J, leaving 14 bases between them. The germline CDR1 and CDR2 sequences are LGHNA and YSLEER. CDR3 in amino acids: CASSRQGGGNEQFF. CDR3 nucleotide sequence: TGCGCCAGCAGCCGACAGGGAGGTGGAAATGAGCAGTTCTTC.

This chain uses TRBV6-1 with TRBJ1-2, with D unclear. Trimming took 2 bases from V and 8 from J, leaving 9 bases between them. The CDR3 covers 12 residues. Germline CDR1 and CDR2: MNHNS and SASEGT. The CDR3 here is CASSEFPRGYTF. The DNA for the CDR3 is TGTGCCAGCAGTGAATTTCCCCGGGGCTACACCTTC.

The V and J genes are TRBV5-1 and TRBJ2-2; 7 bases align to TRBD1. The ends lost 3 bases at V and 0 bases at J; junction bases unmatched: 5. The CDR3 sequence is 16 residues long. Germline V gene sequence: CDR1 SGHRS, CDR2 YFSETQ. CDR3 DNA: TGCGCCAGCAGCTCCCGGGACAGAACGAACACCGGGGAGCTGTTTTTT. This sequence encodes CASSSRDRTNTGELFF.

The table lists this clone with a count of one. The rearrangement joins TRBV5-1 to TRBJ2-3; TRBD2 aligns across 8 bases. Trimming at V came to 3 bases and at J to 4 bases, leaving 10 bases not matched to a gene. Germline CDR1 and CDR2: SGHRS and YFSETQ. This CDR3 region has 16 residues. In DNA, the CDR3 is TGCGCCAGCAGCTCGGGTGCAGCGGGAGAGTCAGATACGCAGTATTTT. Its protein product is CASSSGAAGESDTQYF.

The chain carries TRBV7-3 and TRBJ1-6; TRBD1 aligns across 7 bases. V trimming: 4 bases; J trimming: 7 bases; junction bases outside the gene matches: 1. Germline CDR1 and CDR2: SGHTA and FQGTGA. The CDR3 contains 13 residues. In DNA, the CDR3 is TGTGCCAGCAGCTCGACAGGGAATTCACCCCTCCACTTT. Translation gives CASSSTGNSPLHF.

V usage is TRBV3-1 (or the pseudogene TRBV3-2) and J usage is TRBJ1-5; the D is unclear. Trimming shortened V by 3 bases and J by 6 bases, and 12 bases separated the two germline ends. The CDR3 totals 14 residues. In germline, CDR1 is LGHDT, CDR2 YNNKEL (reference sequence). CDR3 DNA sequence: TGTGCCAGCAGCCATTCTGGCAATACTCAGCCCCAGCATTTT. Its protein product is CASSHSGNTQPQHF.